The 25 T cell receptor beta chains below all came from one sample that was sequenced in a study of T cell responses to AZD1222 COVID-19 vaccine. Produced via immunoSEQ multiplex PCR; TCRdb's table is partial and in-frame only. The sample holds roughly 140,000 clones, 88% seen once. The specimen comprised peripheral blood, sampled after recovery from COVID-19. These receptors all stem from an adult who had recovered from COVID-19.

This clone was picked up one time. The chain has TRBV6-2 or TRBV6-3 and TRBJ1-1, with TRBD1 matching 7 bases. This CDR3 spans 13 amino acids. Germline V lookup: CDR1 MNHEY, CDR2 SVGEGT. V dropped 5 bases and J dropped 5; count of bases not matched to a gene: 5. The CDR3 is CASSRQGGTEAFF. CDR3 coding DNA: TGTGCCAGCAGTCGACAGGGCGGGACTGAAGCTTTCTTT.

The genes are TRBV5-5 and TRBJ1-2, with D perhaps matching TRBD1 (5 bases). There are 13 residues in the CDR3. Germline-derived CDR1 and CDR2 are SGHKS and YYEKEE (reference sequence). Trimming left V 4 bases short and J 5 bases short, with 12 bases between. The DNA for the CDR3 is TGTGCCAGCAGCGTGGAGGGGTTATATGGCTACACCTTC. It translates to CASSVEGLYGYTF. Based on the CDR3 plus reference TRBV5-5 and TRBJ1-2, the full variable domain is DAGVTQSPTHLIKTRGQQVTLRCSPISGHKSVSWYQQVLGQGPQFIFQYYEKEERGRGNFPDRFSARQFPNYSSELNVNALLLGDSALYLCASSVEGLYGYTFGSGTRLTVV.

This chain links TRBV5-1 with TRBJ1-1; 9 bases map to TRBD1. Germline V gives CDR1 SGHRS, CDR2 YFSETQ. CDR3 length: 13 residues. Trimming removed 4 bases from V and 7 bases from J; junction bases left unmatched: 5. CDR3 sequence reads: CASSGTGRLEAFF. CDR3 DNA: TGCGCCAGCAGCGGGACAGGGCGACTTGAAGCTTTCTTT.

The gene calls are TRBV29-1 and TRBJ2-5, with 10 positions matching TRBD2. With V trimmed by 6 bases and J by 4 bases, 8 bases remained unmatched. CDR1 is SQVTM, CDR2 ANQGSEA, per germline. The CDR3 totals 14 residues. CDR3 bases: TGCAGCGTCCTAGCGGGGGCCCCCGGAGAGACCCAGTACTTC. Translated, it gives CSVLAGAPGETQYF.

The table lists this clone with a count of one. V gene TRBV11-2 combines with J gene TRBJ2-5; 10 bases are shared with TRBD2. Losses at the gene ends were 0 bases for V and 5 bases for J; bases not matched to a gene: 9. Germline CDR1 SGHAT, CDR2 FQNNGV. The CDR3 extends over 17 amino acids. The CDR3 loop reads CASSLDSSGGAWETQYF. As DNA, the CDR3 is TGTGCCAGCAGCTTAGATAGCAGCGGGGGGGCTTGGGAGACCCAGTACTTC. The full variable domain, with the rest looked up from reference TRBV11-2 and TRBJ2-5, is EAGVAQSPRYKIIEKRQSVAFWCNPISGHATLYWYQQILGQGPKLLIQFQNNGVVDDSQLPKDRFSAERLKGVDSTLKIQPAKLEDSAVYLCASSLDSSGGAWETQYFGPGTRLLVL.

This chain joins TRBV6-5 and TRBJ1-2; no clear D gene. The germline V gene has CDR1 MNHEY and CDR2 SVGAGI. CDR3 length: 15 amino acids. Trimming took off 2 bases at V and 8 bases at J, with 18 bases between the two ends. The CDR3 reads CASSYVSGNAGGYTF. DNA of the CDR3: TGTGCCAGCAGTTACGTCTCCGGGAATGCGGGGGGCTACACCTTC.

The chain recombines TRBV19 with TRBJ2-6; no clear D gene. The CDR3 contains 15 residues. Trimming took off 3 bases at V and 2 bases at J, with 8 bases between the two ends. Germline assignment: CDR1 LNHDA and CDR2 SQIVND (reference sequence). CDR3 nucleotide sequence: TGTGCCAGTAGTATGCGATCACCTGGGGCCAACGTCCTGACTTTC. It translates to CASSMRSPGANVLTF.

This clone was recorded once. The chain recombines TRBV6-5 with TRBJ2-7; D is unclear. V was trimmed by 7 bases and J by 2 bases, leaving 18 bases between them. The germline V gene encodes CDR1 MNHEY and CDR2 SVGAGI. This CDR3 has 15 amino acids. The DNA of the CDR3 is TGTGCCAGCACGCACGCCAGGAGCAACACCTACGAGCAGTACTTC. This encodes CASTHARSNTYEQYF.

This chain connects TRBV28 to TRBJ1-2, with D tentatively TRBD1 (5 bases). CDR1 MDHEN and CDR2 SYDVKM come from the germline V gene. Trimming stripped 2 bases from V and 8 bases from J, with 18 bases between. The length of the CDR3 is 15 residues. CDR3 DNA: TGTGCCAGCAGTTTAGTAGGCCTGGAGGGGTGGGGCTACACCTTC. This sequence encodes CASSLVGLEGWGYTF.

V usage is TRBV5-1 and J usage is TRBJ2-2, with unresolved D. The CDR3 contains 13 residues. V dropped 4 bases and J dropped 7 bases, with 11 bases sitting between them. Germline loops: CDR1 SGHRS, CDR2 YFSETQ. The CDR3 region has the DNA TGCGCCAGCAGCCCGGAGCTGATCGGGGAGCTGTTTTTT. Translated, it gives CASSPELIGELFF.

The chain joins TRBV12-3 or TRBV12-4 to TRBJ2-7; D tentatively reads TRBD1 or TRBD2 (5 bases each). The CDR3 has 12 residues. V was pared by 3 bases and J by 6 bases, with 9 bases between. CDR3 in amino acids: CASSFGTTEQYF. The CDR3 nucleotides are TGTGCCAGCAGTTTTGGGACCACCGAGCAGTACTTC.

The chain combines TRBV28 with TRBJ1-6; 9 nucleotides align to TRBD1. CDR1 and CDR2 (germline): MDHEN, SYDVKM. Trimming cost V 5 bases and J 11 bases; bases outside gene matches: 13. The CDR3 length is 16 residues. CDR3 sequence reads: CASSPFPGTGRPPLHF. The CDR3 bases are TGTGCCAGCAGTCCCTTCCCCGGGACAGGGAGACCACCCCTCCACTTT.

The J gene is TRBJ1-6, the V gene TRBV20-1, with 7 bases that match TRBD1. The CDR3 has 13 residues. V trimming: 3 bases; J trimming: 9 bases; junction bases outside the gene matches: 5. In germline, CDR1 is DFQATT, CDR2 SNEGSKA (reference sequence). The chain's CDR3 is CSASDRVFSPLHF. The CDR3 DNA reads as TGCAGTGCTAGTGACAGGGTATTTTCACCCCTCCACTTT.

The rearrangement links TRBV28 to TRBJ2-5; TRBD2 agrees at 13 bases. CDR1 MDHEN and CDR2 SYDVKM come from the germline V gene. The CDR3 spans 15 residues. Trimming removed 6 bases from V and 5 bases from J; junction bases left unmatched: 6. The CDR3 sequence is CASRLAGGPQETQYF. CDR3 nucleotide sequence: TGTGCCAGCAGACTAGCGGGAGGGCCGCAGGAGACCCAGTACTTC.

The chain is built from TRBV2 and TRBJ1-6; D is possibly TRBD1 (6 bases). Germline-derived CDR1 and CDR2 are SNHLY and FYNNEI. The CDR3 has 15 residues. V lost 3 bases, J lost 4 bases, and 10 bases lay in between. This CDR3 is CASSERGGYNSPLHF. CDR3 coding DNA: TGTGCCAGCAGTGAGAGAGGGGGTTATAATTCACCCCTCCACTTT.

The rearrangement joins TRBV15 to TRBJ1-2; D remains ambiguous. Germline V gene sequence: CDR1 LNHNV, CDR2 YYDKDF (reference sequence). The V end lost 0 bases, the J end lost 8 bases, and 13 bases lay between the germline ends. The CDR3 runs to 14 residues. CDR3 coding DNA: TGTGCCACCAGCAGAGATAGAGGGCCGGGGGGCTACACCTTC. The encoded protein is CATSRDRGPGGYTF. The entire variable domain, with the rest obtained from reference TRBV15 and TRBJ1-2, is as follows: DAMVIQNPRYQVTQFGKPVTLSCSQTLNHNVMYWYQQKSSQAPKLLFHYYDKDFNNEADTPDNFQSRRPNTSFCFLDIRSPGLGDTAMYLCATSRDRGPGGYTFGSGTRLTVV.

V and J are TRBV11-2 and TRBJ2-1; either TRBD1 or TRBD2 may supply D (5 bases each). The length of the CDR3 is 17 residues. Per germline, CDR1 SGHAT and CDR2 FQNNGV. Between the trimmed V and J ends, which lost 5 bases and 0 bases, there was a span of 17 bases. This CDR3 reads CASSPLGDRPSYNEQFF. For the CDR3, the DNA is TGTGCCAGCAGCCCCCTGGGGGACCGACCCTCCTACAATGAGCAGTTCTTC.

The chain couples TRBV6-5 to TRBJ1-6; 7 nucleotides match TRBD1. CDR1 MNHEY and CDR2 SVGAGI come from the germline V gene. The CDR3 has 14 amino acids. The V gene end was trimmed by 5 bases and the J gene end by 10 bases; junction bases not matched to a gene: 8. CDR3 region: CASSLTGFGSPLHF. The CDR3 DNA sequence: TGTGCCAGCAGTCTGACAGGGTTTGGATCACCCCTCCACTTT.

The chain employs TRBV3-1 (or the pseudogene TRBV3-2) and TRBJ1-3, with D unclear. The CDR3 is 14 amino acids. Trimming stripped 3 bases from V and 0 bases from J, with 6 bases between. Germline V lookup: CDR1 LGHDT, CDR2 YNNKEL (reference sequence). The CDR3 DNA sequence: TGTGCCAGCAGCCATAGGGCCTCTGGAAACACCATATATTTT. It translates to CASSHRASGNTIYF.

This clone is a singleton in its sample. The rearrangement uses TRBV10-3 and TRBJ1-1; unclear D gene. CDR1 and CDR2 (germline): ENHRY, SYGVKD. CDR3 length: 13 amino acids. V lost 4 bases, J lost 1 base, and 7 bases lay in between. The CDR3 DNA is TGTGCCATCAGTGCTGAGGAGAACACTGAAGCTTTCTTT. Amino acids: CAISAEENTEAFF.

The genes are TRBV5-1 and TRBJ2-2, with TRBD1 identical over 8 bases. V shed 5 bases and J 2 bases; nucleotides not matched to a gene: 14. The germline V gene has CDR1 SGHRS and CDR2 YFSETQ. There are 18 residues in the CDR3. CDR3: CASSRRTGPTTNTGELFF. The DNA of the CDR3 is TGCGCCAGCAGTCGGAGGACAGGGCCCACTACTAACACCGGGGAGCTGTTTTTT. The full variable domain, rest sourced from reference TRBV5-1 and TRBJ2-2, is KAGVTQTPRYLIKTRGQQVTLSCSPISGHRSVSWYQQTPGQGLQFLFEYFSETQRNKGNFPGRFSGRQFSNSRSEMNVSTLELGDSALYLCASSRRTGPTTNTGELFFGEGSRLTVL.

V gene TRBV2 combines with J gene TRBJ1-2; D gene uncertain. Germline loops: CDR1 SNHLY, CDR2 FYNNEI. The V gene lost 0 bases and the J gene lost 5 bases, with 7 bases spanning the gap. This CDR3 contains 13 residues. For the CDR3, the DNA is TGTGCCAGCAGTGAAGCGCAAGGGTATGGCTACACCTTC. This translates into CASSEAQGYGYTF. Using reference TRBV2 and TRBJ1-2 for the parts outside the CDR3, the full variable domain is EPEVTQTPSHQVTQMGQEVILRCVPISNHLYFYWYRQILGQKVEFLVSFYNNEISEKSEIFDDQFSVERPDGSNFTLKIRSTKLEDSAMYFCASSEAQGYGYTFGSGTRLTVV.

A few counts support this clone. The chain is built from TRBV2 and TRBJ1-1; D call uncertain. This CDR3 comprises 12 residues. The germline V gene encodes CDR1 SNHLY and CDR2 FYNNEI. Trimming stripped 2 bases from V and 7 bases from J, with 8 bases between. CDR3 in DNA: TGTGCCAGCAGTGAATCTCCGGATGAAGCTTTCTTT. Encoded protein: CASSESPDEAFF.

The DNA of the CDR3 is TGTGCCAGCAGCTTAGCTAGCGGGTCTTCCTACGAGCAGTACTTC. It translates to CASSLASGSSYEQYF. The J gene is TRBJ2-7, the V gene TRBV7-9; 7 bases align to TRBD2. The germline CDR1 and CDR2 sequences are SEHNR and FQNEAQ (reference sequence). Trimming removed 0 bases from V and 1 base from J; junction bases left unmatched: 3. The CDR3 is 15 amino acids.

This chain links TRBV6-5 with TRBJ2-7; 8 positions agree with TRBD2. The CDR3 totals 15 residues. Germline V CDR1 and CDR2: MNHEY, SVGAGI. With V trimmed by 7 bases and J by 0 bases, 8 bases remained unmatched. CDR3 in DNA: TGTGCCAGCACCAGAGCGGGGGCCATCTCCTACGAGCAGTACTTC. Its protein product is CASTRAGAISYEQYF.